This TCR beta chain was recovered during a study of radiotherapy plus CTLA-4 blockade in lung cancer. Looking at the study overall: Objective response was observed in roughly a sixth of patients, and disease control in roughly 33%.

Germline values: CDR1 SGDLS, CDR2 YYNGEE. Trimming took off 3 bases at V and 7 bases at J, with 25 bases between the two ends. This CDR3 has 17 amino acids. Data came from immunoSEQ multiplex PCR; TCRdb stores just in-frame clones and leaves some out. The sample lists approximately 82,000 clones; about four fifths were seen once. Here the sequenced sample was peripheral blood, taken from a patient treated with radiotherapy plus ipilimumab. The V call is TRBV9, the J call TRBJ1-1, with a possible D match to TRBD1 (5 bases). The receptor was derived from a human donor with non-small cell lung cancer that progressed on radiotherapy plus ipilimumab. In nucleotides, the CDR3 is TGTGCCAGCAGCGATCACAAGGGACGCGGGGGAGGGAGTGAAGCTTTCTTT. This gives the protein CASSDHKGRGGGSEAFF.